This T cell receptor beta chain is from a study of T cells in Graves' hyperthyroidism and ophthalmopathy. Study-wide context: Upon initial diagnosis and before any treatment, peripheral blood was collected. Study-wide points: Before onset, by a median of approximately 6.2 months, the model predicted ophthalmopathy.

The study enrolled patients aged 18 to 65 with newly diagnosed hyperthyroidism of under 2 months' duration. This clonotype was seen ten or more times. Its antigen is still unknown. Researchers took RNA transcripts and amplified the TCR beta CDR3 regions from them. Researchers ran a first-round RT-PCR on the TCR CDR3 using the HTBI primer set. TCRdb re-derived calls from the multiplex PCR reads in MiXCR, one entry per CDR3 protein. The sample holds over 250,000 distinct CDR3 sequences, less than 30% seen once. Per the germline V gene, CDR1 is SGHRS and CDR2 is YFSETQ. This CDR3 contains 14 residues. Trimming shortened V by 4 bases and J by 6 bases, and 17 bases separated the two germline ends.

Sequenced sample: blood. The chain couples TRBV5-1 to TRBJ2-7, with a tentative D call TRBD2 (5 bases). The TCR comes from a man aged 35-49 years with Graves' hyperthyroidism that later progressed to Graves' ophthalmopathy. The CDR3 DNA reads as TGCGCCAGCAGCATCGGACTCCGTCCTTTCGAGCAGTACTTC. Encoded protein: CASSIGLRPFEQYF.